These 18 T cell receptor beta chains share one sample of origin, sequenced in a study of CD8 T cells in ankylosing spondylitis. Each CDR3 protein is one row after TCRdb ran MiXCR on the 5' RACE reads. Seen here are under 250,000 distinct CDR3 sequences, over 30% observed once, and the top ten hold about 4.2%. The sequenced sample consisted of blood, either unsorted or a sorted T cell fraction (not recorded which). These receptors were collected from a male donor with ankylosing spondylitis or in good health (not recorded which).

This clonotype was seen more than once but under ten times. The gene calls are TRBV7-8 and TRBJ1-5; D possibly corresponds to TRBD1 (6 bases). CDR3 length: 14 residues. Germline lookup yields CDR1 SGHVS and CDR2 FQNEAQ. V was trimmed by 5 bases and J by 3 bases, leaving 11 bases between them. CDR3 protein: CASSNGQPNQPQHF. Here the CDR3 DNA reads TGTGCCAGCAGCAACGGACAGCCCAATCAGCCCCAGCATTTT.

This sequence joins TRBV12-3 or TRBV12-4 and TRBJ2-2; the D is unclear. Trimming left V 3 bases short and J 1 base short, with 6 bases between. This CDR3 has 14 amino acids. CDR3 residues: CASSFTGNTGELFF. DNA of the CDR3: TGTGCCAGCAGTTTTACCGGGAACACCGGGGAGCTGTTTTTT.

The chain uses TRBV7-9 and TRBJ2-2, with D hard to call. The length of the CDR3 is 14 residues. Germline-derived CDR1 and CDR2 are SEHNR and FQNEAQ (reference sequence). V was trimmed by 5 bases and J by 7 bases, leaving 14 bases between them. CDR3 coding DNA: TGTGCCAGCAGCACCGGTCGAATGCTCGGGGAGCTGTTTTTT. It yields the protein CASSTGRMLGELFF. The whole variable domain, filled in from reference TRBV7-9 and TRBJ2-2, reads DTGVSQNPRHKITKRGQNVTFRCDPISEHNRLYWYRQTLGQGPEFLTYFQNEAQLEKSRLLSDRFSAERPKGSFSTLEIQRTEQGDSAMYLCASSTGRMLGELFFGEGSRLTVL.

This clonotype came up a few times. The chain has TRBV5-5 and TRBJ2-3; 11 bases line up with TRBD2. There are 16 residues in the CDR3. Germline trimming cut 0 bases from V and 2 bases from J; bases unmatched to any gene: 2. Germline-derived CDR1 and CDR2 are SGHKS and YYEKEE (reference sequence). The CDR3 DNA follows: TGTGCCAGCAGCTTGGGACTAGCGGGGAACACAGATACGCAGTATTTT. Its protein product is CASSLGLAGNTDTQYF.

In its sample, this clonotype was seen many times. This chain links TRBV7-9 with TRBJ2-2, with D unresolved. CDR1 is SEHNR and CDR2 is FQNEAQ in the germline V gene (reference sequence). V shed 5 bases and J shed 0 bases, with 10 bases lying between them. The CDR3 extends over 15 amino acids. The CDR3 loop reads CASSRVFANTGELFF. CDR3 DNA sequence: TGTGCCAGCAGCAGGGTGTTCGCGAACACCGGGGAGCTGTTTTTT.

This clonotype was detected a few times. The rearrangement joins TRBV20-1 to TRBJ1-4; D is uncertain. The V end was cut by 4 bases, the J end by 4 bases, with 13 bases between. The CDR3 has 14 amino acids. Per germline, CDR1 DFQATT and CDR2 SNEGSKA (reference sequence). CDR3 in DNA: TGCAGTGCTAACCTGGGTACGGATAATGAAAAACTGTTTTTT. This translates into CSANLGTDNEKLFF.

The J gene is TRBJ2-2, the V gene TRBV11-2; TRBD1 matches 11 bases. The CDR3 is made up of 16 amino acids. V lost 6 bases and J lost 4; bases outside the gene matches: 7. Germline assignment: CDR1 SGHAT and CDR2 FQNNGV. The CDR3 bases are TGTGCCAGCAGACCCCCCGGGACAGGGGGCACCGGGGAGCTGTTTTTT. Encoded protein: CASRPPGTGGTGELFF.

This clonotype was counted ten times or more. The rearrangement uses TRBV20-1 and TRBJ2-7; D ambiguous. CDR1 and CDR2 from the germline V gene are DFQATT and SNEGSKA (reference sequence). The CDR3 length is 14 residues. The V end lost 3 bases, the J end lost 8 bases, and 20 bases lay between the germline ends. The CDR3 DNA reads as TGCAGTGCTAGTCCCCCGGACCGGGTTTTGCAGCAGTACTTC. Residues: CSASPPDRVLQQYF.

The chain is built from TRBV12-2 and TRBJ1-1; TRBD1 reflects the table's D call only, with no check against the DNA. TRBV12-2 is assigned pseudogene status. CDR3 size: 20 residues. CDR3 in DNA: TGTGCAAGTCGCTTAGAGATCTCCAGACAGCTGTACATTGTGAACACTGAAGCTTTCTTT. This codes for CASRLEISRQLYIVNTEAFF.

This clonotype was counted a few times. V usage is TRBV20-1 and J usage is TRBJ2-7; D ambiguous. V lost 6 bases to trimming and J lost 3 bases, with 18 bases between them. Germline loops: CDR1 DFQATT, CDR2 SNEGSKA (reference sequence). CDR3 size: 14 residues. The CDR3 DNA reads TGCAGTGCCCCAGGTTTGAACTCGATCTACGAGCAGTACTTC. It specifies CSAPGLNSIYEQYF.

The chain recombines TRBV15 with TRBJ2-7; possibly TRBD2 for D (5 bases). The CDR3 runs to 14 residues. CDR1 and CDR2 from the germline V gene are LNHNV and YYDKDF (reference sequence). Deletions cut 0 bases from V and 7 bases from J, with 13 bases between. The CDR3 sequence: CATSRDEEAGEQYF. As DNA, the CDR3 is TGTGCCACCAGCAGAGATGAGGAGGCCGGTGAGCAGTACTTC.

This clonotype was counted only a few times. The V call is TRBV29-1, the J call TRBJ2-7; the D call may be TRBD1 or TRBD2 (5 bases each). The V gene's germline CDR1 is SQVTM and CDR2 ANQGSEA. V was shortened by 0 bases and J by 3 bases, with 12 bases between the two germline ends. The CDR3 is 14 residues long. CDR3 in DNA: TGCAGCGTTGAAGAATCGGGGCAGAGCTACGAGCAGTACTTC. It yields the protein CSVEESGQSYEQYF.

The rearrangement links TRBV4-2 to TRBJ2-3; a possible D gene is TRBD2 (6 bases). There are 20 residues in the CDR3. Between the trimmed V and J ends, which lost 4 bases and 8 bases, there was a span of 34 bases. Per germline, CDR1 LGHNA and CDR2 YNFKEQ. CDR3 coding DNA: TGTGCCAGCAGCCCTGGGCTCGGGACGCCATCGGGGGTCCCCGTAGGTACGCAGTATTTT. This gives the protein CASSPGLGTPSGVPVGTQYF.

In its sample, this clonotype was seen a few times. The chain combines TRBV29-1 with TRBJ2-2; TRBD1 matches 7 bases. The V gene's germline CDR1 is SQVTM and CDR2 ANQGSEA. The J segment lost 1 base and the V segment lost 6 bases, leaving 8 bases of the junction unmatched. This CDR3 has 15 amino acids. CDR3 sequence (DNA): TGCAGCGTAGAAAGACAGGGCCTGAACACCGGGGAGCTGTTTTTT. Protein sequence: CSVERQGLNTGELFF.

V and J are TRBV6-4 and TRBJ1-4; D gene ambiguous. CDR1 and CDR2 from the germline V gene are MRHNA and SNTAGT. V was shortened by 6 bases and J by 4 bases, with 24 bases between the two germline ends. The CDR3 length is 18 residues. CDR3 loop: CASSPTLGMLDYNEKLFF. Written as DNA, the CDR3 is TGTGCCAGCAGCCCAACACTTGGGATGCTTGATTATAATGAAAAACTGTTTTTT.

This clonotype was recorded a few times. J is TRBJ2-1 and V is TRBV28; unclear D gene. CDR1 and CDR2 from the germline V gene are MDHEN and SYDVKM. The CDR3 extends over 14 amino acids. The germline V and J ends were trimmed by 2 bases and 5 bases, with 10 bases remaining between them. The CDR3: CASSLNEPNNEQFF. DNA for the CDR3: TGTGCCAGCAGTTTAAACGAACCAAACAATGAGCAGTTCTTC.

This chain connects TRBV4-1 to TRBJ1-1; D gene unclear. V dropped 10 bases and J dropped 4 bases, with 10 bases sitting between them. Germline loops: CDR1 MGHRA, CDR2 YSYEKL. The CDR3 is 11 residues long. Here the CDR3 reads CANREFTEAFF. DNA for the CDR3: TGCGCCAACCGGGAGTTCACTGAAGCTTTCTTT.

The gene calls are TRBV12-3 or TRBV12-4 and TRBJ2-1; 11 nucleotides align to TRBD2. Trimming took 5 bases from V and 3 from J; bases not matched to a gene: 6. The CDR3 loop spans 16 amino acids. The CDR3 reads CASSIGTSGNYNEQFF. CDR3 DNA sequence: TGTGCCAGCAGTATAGGGACTAGCGGAAACTACAATGAGCAGTTCTTC.